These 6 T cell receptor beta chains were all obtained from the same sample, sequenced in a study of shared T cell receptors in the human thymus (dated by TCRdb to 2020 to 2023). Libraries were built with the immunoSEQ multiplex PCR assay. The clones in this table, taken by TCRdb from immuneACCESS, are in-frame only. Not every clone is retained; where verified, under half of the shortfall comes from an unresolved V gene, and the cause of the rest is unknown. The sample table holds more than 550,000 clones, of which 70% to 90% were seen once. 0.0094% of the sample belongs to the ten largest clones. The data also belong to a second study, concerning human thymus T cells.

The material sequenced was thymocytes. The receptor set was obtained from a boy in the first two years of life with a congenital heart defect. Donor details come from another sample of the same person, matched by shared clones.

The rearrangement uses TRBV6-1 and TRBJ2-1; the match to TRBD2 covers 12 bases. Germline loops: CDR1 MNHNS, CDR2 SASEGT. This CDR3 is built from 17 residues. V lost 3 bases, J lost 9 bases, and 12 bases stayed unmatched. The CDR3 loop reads CASSETLAGGPLVEQFF. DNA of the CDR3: TGTGCCAGCAGTGAGACCCTAGCGGGAGGGCCCTTGGTTGAGCAGTTCTTC.

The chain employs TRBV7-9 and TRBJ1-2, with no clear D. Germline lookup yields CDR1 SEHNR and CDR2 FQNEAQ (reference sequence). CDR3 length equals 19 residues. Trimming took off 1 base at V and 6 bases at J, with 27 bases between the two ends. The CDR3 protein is CASSLELIDGSASFDGYTF. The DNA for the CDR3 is TGTGCCAGCAGCTTAGAACTAATAGATGGCTCCGCCAGTTTTGATGGCTACACCTTC.

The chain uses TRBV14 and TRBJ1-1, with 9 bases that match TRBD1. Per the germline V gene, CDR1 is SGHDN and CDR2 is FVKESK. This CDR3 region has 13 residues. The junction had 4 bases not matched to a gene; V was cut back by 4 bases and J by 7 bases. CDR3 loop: CASSPGQGSEAFF. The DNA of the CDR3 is TGTGCCAGCAGCCCGGGACAGGGTAGTGAAGCTTTCTTT.

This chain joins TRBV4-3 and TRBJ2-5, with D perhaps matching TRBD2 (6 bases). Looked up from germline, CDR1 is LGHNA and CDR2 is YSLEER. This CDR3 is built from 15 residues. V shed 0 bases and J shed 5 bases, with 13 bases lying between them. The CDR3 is CASSQDRAGRETQYF. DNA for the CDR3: TGCGCCAGCAGCCAAGATCGGGCAGGGAGGGAGACCCAGTACTTC.

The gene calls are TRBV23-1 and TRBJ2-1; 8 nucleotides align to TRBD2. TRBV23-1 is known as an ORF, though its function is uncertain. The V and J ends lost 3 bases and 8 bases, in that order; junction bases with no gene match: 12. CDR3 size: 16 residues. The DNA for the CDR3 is TGCGCCAGCAGTCAGTTCCCGGGGGGGCTACTTCATGAGCAGTTCTTC. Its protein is CASSQFPGGLLHEQFF.

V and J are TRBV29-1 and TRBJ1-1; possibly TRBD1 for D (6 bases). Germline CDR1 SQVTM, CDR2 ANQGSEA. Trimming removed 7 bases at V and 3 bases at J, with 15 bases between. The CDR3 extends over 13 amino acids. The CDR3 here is CSASEGGDTEAFF. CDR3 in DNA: TGCAGCGCCTCAGAGGGGGGGGACACTGAAGCTTTCTTT.